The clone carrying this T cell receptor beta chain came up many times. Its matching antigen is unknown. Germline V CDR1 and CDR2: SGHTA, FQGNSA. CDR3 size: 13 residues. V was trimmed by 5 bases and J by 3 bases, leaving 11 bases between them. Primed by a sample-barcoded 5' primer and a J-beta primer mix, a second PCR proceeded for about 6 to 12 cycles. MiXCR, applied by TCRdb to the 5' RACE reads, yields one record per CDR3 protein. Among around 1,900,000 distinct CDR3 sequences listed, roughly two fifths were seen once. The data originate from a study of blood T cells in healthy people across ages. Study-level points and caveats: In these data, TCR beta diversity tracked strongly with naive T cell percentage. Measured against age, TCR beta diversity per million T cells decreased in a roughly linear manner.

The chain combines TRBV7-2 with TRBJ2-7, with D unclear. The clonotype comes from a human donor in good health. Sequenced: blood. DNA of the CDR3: TGTGCCAGCAGCCCCACTCCAGGCTACGAGCAGTACTTC. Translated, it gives CASSPTPGYEQYF.